A single sample is the source of the 16 T cell receptor beta chains below, sequenced in a study of blood T cell repertoires in COVID-19. Only in-frame clones appear in the TCRdb table, and some are missing; sequencing was by immunoSEQ multiplex PCR. Of about 230,000 clones in the sample, roughly 90% are singletons; the top ten hold less than 3.5%. Sequencing input: peripheral blood. These receptors originate from a woman aged 55-69 years with acute or convalescent COVID-19.

There are a few counts of this clone. The chain couples TRBV29-1 to TRBJ1-1; 9 nucleotides match TRBD1. In germline, CDR1 is SQVTM, CDR2 ANQGSEA. The CDR3 contains 14 residues. Trimming cost V 7 bases and J 4 bases; bases outside gene matches: 10. The CDR3 sequence: CSAGTGRVATEAFF. Written as DNA, the CDR3 is TGCAGCGCCGGGACAGGGAGGGTAGCCACTGAAGCTTTCTTT.

The rearrangement links TRBV6-4 to TRBJ2-6; 10 bases are a match to TRBD1. V gave up 8 bases and J gave up 0 bases; unmatched junction bases: 13. This CDR3 spans 19 amino acids. Germline loops: CDR1 MRHNA, CDR2 SNTAGT. The CDR3 region has the DNA TGTGCCAGCCCTAAAGGGATGGACAGGGGGATCTCTGGGGCCAACGTCCTGACTTTC. Translated: CASPKGMDRGISGANVLTF.

CDR3 sequence: CASSPPRGNEQFF. In DNA form, the CDR3 reads TGTGCCAGCAGCCCCCCCCGGGGGAATGAGCAGTTCTTC. The chain joins TRBV13 to TRBJ2-1; a possible D gene is TRBD2 (6 bases). Trimming cost V 5 bases and J 7 bases, with 12 bases left between them. CDR1 is PRHDT and CDR2 is FYEKMQ in the germline V gene (reference sequence). This CDR3 is 13 amino acids long. The full variable domain, in which reference TRBV13 and TRBJ2-1 provide the parts outside the CDR3, is AAGVIQSPRHLIKEKRETATLKCYPIPRHDTVYWYQQGPGQDPQFLISFYEKMQSDKGSIPDRFSAQQFSDYHSELNMSSLELGDSALYFCASSPPRGNEQFFGPGTRLTVL.

This chain's CDR3 is CASSSRQGTQHF. In DNA, the CDR3 is TGTGCCAGCAGTTCCCGACAGGGCACCCAGCATTTT. The chain recombines TRBV6-5 with TRBJ1-5; 7 bases line up with TRBD1. Losses at the gene ends were 4 bases for V and 11 bases for J; bases not matched to a gene: 5. The CDR3 consists of 12 residues. CDR1 is MNHEY, CDR2 SVGAGI, per germline.

V gene TRBV18 combines with J gene TRBJ2-7; 8 positions match TRBD1. Trimming took 5 bases from V and 3 from J; bases not matched to a gene: 9. Germline loops: CDR1 KGHSH, CDR2 LQKENI. There are 15 residues in the CDR3. CDR3 loop: CASSSTTGVDYEQYF. The CDR3 nucleotides are TGTGCCAGCTCATCGACGACAGGGGTAGACTACGAGCAGTACTTC. Full variable domain (outside the CDR3, taken from reference TRBV18 and TRBJ2-7): NAGVMQNPRHLVRRRGQEARLRCSPMKGHSHVYWYRQLPEEGLKFMVYLQKENIIDESGMPKERFSAEFPKEGPSILRIQQVVRGDSAAYFCASSSTTGVDYEQYFGPGTRLTVT.

This sequence joins TRBV28 and TRBJ1-4, with a possible D match to TRBD1 (5 bases). The V and J ends lost 6 bases and 0 bases respectively, with 11 bases between them. The germline V gene has CDR1 MDHEN and CDR2 SYDVKM. The CDR3 spans 15 residues. This CDR3 is CASSRRGATNEKLFF. The DNA of the CDR3 is TGTGCCAGCAGCCGGAGGGGAGCAACTAATGAAAAACTGTTTTTT.

The chain recombines TRBV4-3 with TRBJ2-3, with no clear D. V dropped 0 bases and J dropped 4 bases, with 8 bases sitting between them. Germline V gives CDR1 LGHNA, CDR2 YSLEER. This CDR3 comprises 14 residues. CDR3 residues: CASSQDSSADTQYF. The CDR3 bases are TGCGCCAGCAGCCAAGATTCGAGCGCAGATACGCAGTATTTT.

The genes are TRBV4-2 and TRBJ2-2; 7 bases map to TRBD2. Germline trimming cut 6 bases from V and 8 bases from J; bases unmatched to any gene: 9. The length of the CDR3 is 14 residues. Germline CDR1 reads LGHNA; CDR2 reads YNFKEQ. CDR3 bases: TGTGCCAGCAGTCAGGGCGGGAGCCCGGGGGAGCTGTTTTTT. Protein product: CASSQGGSPGELFF.

The chain couples TRBV3-1 (or the pseudogene TRBV3-2) to TRBJ1-3; D possibly corresponds to TRBD1 (6 bases). Germline assignment: CDR1 LGHDT and CDR2 YNNKEL (reference sequence). The V end was cut by 4 bases, the J end by 4 bases, with 14 bases between. This CDR3 has 15 amino acids. The CDR3 region is CASSPSGGRGNTIYF. CDR3 nucleotide sequence: TGTGCCAGCAGCCCGAGCGGGGGGCGCGGAAACACCATATATTTT.

This clone was counted a single time. The rearrangement joins TRBV7-2 to TRBJ2-3; D is undetermined. The germline gives CDR1 SGHTA, CDR2 FQGNSA. The length of the CDR3 is 14 residues. Trimming removed 1 base from V and 3 bases from J, with 8 bases in between. The CDR3 protein is CASSLGPLTDTQYF. The CDR3 DNA is TGTGCCAGCAGCTTAGGTCCGTTGACAGATACGCAGTATTTT.

The rearrangement joins TRBV4-2 to TRBJ2-7; 9 bases line up with TRBD1. CDR3 length: 15 residues. From germline, CDR1 is LGHNA and CDR2 YNFKEQ. With V trimmed by 4 bases and J by 5 bases, 9 bases remained unmatched. CDR3 amino acids: CASSRAGTGLDEQYF. The DNA of the CDR3 is TGTGCCAGCAGCCGTGCCGGGACAGGGCTCGACGAGCAGTACTTC.

This clone has only a few counts. This rearrangement joins TRBV4-2 to TRBJ2-3; a possible D gene is TRBD2 (6 bases). V dropped 5 bases and J dropped 3 bases, with 21 bases sitting between them. CDR3 length: 17 amino acids. The germline V gene has CDR1 LGHNA and CDR2 YNFKEQ. The CDR3, as DNA: TGTGCCAGCAGCGGGCGGGAAAGAGCCCTAGCAACAGATACGCAGTATTTT. Amino acids: CASSGRERALATDTQYF.

The V and J genes are TRBV9 and TRBJ2-7, with D unresolved. There are 13 residues in the CDR3. Germline loops: CDR1 SGDLS, CDR2 YYNGEE. Trimming removed 2 bases at V and 6 bases at J, with 12 bases between. Here the CDR3 reads CASSVSVAGEQYF. Here the CDR3 DNA reads TGTGCCAGCAGCGTCTCGGTCGCCGGCGAGCAGTACTTC. The variable domain in full, with the rest retrieved from reference TRBV9 and TRBJ2-7, is DSGVTQTPKHLITATGQRVTLRCSPRSGDLSVYWYQQSLDQGLQFLIQYYNGEERAKGNILERFSAQQFPDLHSELNLSSLELGDSALYFCASSVSVAGEQYFGPGTRLTVT.

V is TRBV15 and J is TRBJ2-7, with a possible D match to TRBD2 (5 bases). This CDR3 has 17 residues. Germline loops: CDR1 LNHNV, CDR2 YYDKDF (reference sequence). V was clipped by 0 bases and J by 4 bases, with 19 bases between them. The DNA for the CDR3 is TGTGCCACCAGCAGAGATCGCCGAGGGTTTGGAAAGTACGAGCAGTACTTC. Its protein is CATSRDRRGFGKYEQYF.

The chain links TRBV6-5 to TRBJ1-4; 8 bases line up with TRBD1. Germline lookup yields CDR1 MNHEY and CDR2 SVGAGI. The CDR3 extends over 15 amino acids. With V trimmed by 7 bases and J by 5 bases, 9 bases remained unmatched. The CDR3 DNA sequence: TGTGCCAGCACCTCCTCGGGGACAGGAAATGAAAAACTGTTTTTT. Amino acids: CASTSSGTGNEKLFF.

V is TRBV6-5 and J is TRBJ1-3; D perhaps matches TRBD1 (6 bases). Germline CDR1 and CDR2: MNHEY and SVGAGI. The CDR3 length is 15 residues. Trimming removed 5 bases from V and 0 bases from J, with 11 bases in between. The CDR3 nucleotides read TGTGCCAGCAGTCGAACAGGGCTCTCTGGAAACACCATATATTTT. This encodes CASSRTGLSGNTIYF.